The 26 T cell receptor beta chains in this list originate from one sample, sequenced in a study of T cell responses to AZD1222 COVID-19 vaccine. TCRdb's copy holds only in-frame clones and misses some; the assay was immunoSEQ multiplex PCR. The sample consists of 140,000 to 150,000 clones, about 92% of them appearing once. The sample was peripheral blood, taken on day 0 of AZD1222 vaccination. Receptor source: an adult in good health.

The chain uses TRBV7-9 and TRBJ1-1; no firm D call. CDR3 length equals 11 residues. The ends were cut back, 5 bases at V and 5 bases at J, with 6 bases in the middle. Germline values: CDR1 SEHNR, CDR2 FQNEAQ (reference sequence). The CDR3 DNA reads as TGTGCCAGCAGCCCCGGGACTGAAGCTTTCTTT. Its protein is CASSPGTEAFF.

The CDR3 DNA sequence: TGTGCCATCAGTGAGCCGGGACAAGTTTATGGCTACACCTTC. Translation: CAISEPGQVYGYTF. V gene TRBV10-3 combines with J gene TRBJ1-2, with D possibly being TRBD1 (6 bases). Trimming removed 2 bases from V and 5 bases from J, with 12 bases in between. CDR3 length equals 14 residues. CDR1 ENHRY and CDR2 SYGVKD come from the germline V gene.

V and J are TRBV7-9 and TRBJ1-1; the D gene is possibly TRBD1 (6 bases). The CDR3 is made up of 19 amino acids. Trimming left V 6 bases short and J 4 bases short, with 30 bases between. Germline CDR1 is SEHNR and CDR2 is FQNEAQ (reference sequence). The CDR3 here is CASSLRIYRDMLVSTEAFF. CDR3 nucleotide sequence: TGTGCCAGCAGTCTTAGGATATACCGGGACATGCTTGTGAGCACTGAAGCTTTCTTT.

This sequence joins TRBV6-5 and TRBJ2-3; 11 bases are shared with TRBD1. The CDR3 loop spans 15 amino acids. The J segment lost 4 bases and the V segment lost 6 bases, leaving 6 bases of the junction unmatched. From germline, CDR1 is MNHEY and CDR2 SVGAGI. The DNA of the CDR3 is TGTGCCAGCAGACGGGGGACAGGGGGGTCAGATACGCAGTATTTT. Translated: CASRRGTGGSDTQYF.

The rearrangement links TRBV27 to TRBJ2-7; tentative D call: TRBD1 (5 bases). The CDR3 spans 14 residues. V gave up 2 bases and J gave up 2 bases, with 10 bases separating them. Germline CDR1 and CDR2: MNHEY and SMNVEV (reference sequence). CDR3 nucleotides: TGTGCCAGCAGTTTAAAACCCAGGGCCTACGAGCAGTACTTC. Residues: CASSLKPRAYEQYF.

The rearrangement uses TRBV15 and TRBJ2-7; tentative D call: TRBD1 (5 bases). There are 14 residues in the CDR3. Germline-derived CDR1 and CDR2 are LNHNV and YYDKDF (reference sequence). V was trimmed by 0 bases and J by 0 bases, leaving 6 bases between them. CDR3 DNA sequence: TGTGCCACCAGCAGAGAAGGGGCCTCCTACGAGCAGTACTTC. Translation gives CATSREGASYEQYF.

The chain links TRBV12-3 or TRBV12-4 to TRBJ1-2; D is unresolved. The CDR3 contains 13 residues. V gave up 1 base and J gave up 3 bases, with 6 bases separating them. The CDR3 protein is CASSLEGYYGYTF. CDR3 DNA sequence: TGTGCCAGCAGTTTAGAAGGGTACTATGGCTACACCTTC.

This CDR3 reads CASSLEGTSNEKLFF. Here the CDR3 DNA reads TGTGCCAGCAGCCTGGAAGGGACTTCTAATGAAAAACTGTTTTTT. This rearrangement joins TRBV9 to TRBJ1-4, with TRBD1 as a possible D gene (5 bases). Trimming removed 4 bases from V and 3 bases from J, with 13 bases in between. The germline gives CDR1 SGDLS, CDR2 YYNGEE. This CDR3 has 15 residues. Combining the CDR3 with reference TRBV9 and TRBJ1-4 gives the whole variable domain DSGVTQTPKHLITATGQRVTLRCSPRSGDLSVYWYQQSLDQGLQFLIQYYNGEERAKGNILERFSAQQFPDLHSELNLSSLELGDSALYFCASSLEGTSNEKLFFGSGTQLSVL.

The chain has TRBV19 and TRBJ2-1; 7 nucleotides align to TRBD1. Germline CDR1 LNHDA, CDR2 SQIVND (reference sequence). Trimming removed 5 bases from V and 7 bases from J; junction bases left unmatched: 5. The CDR3 has 13 amino acids. CDR3 coding DNA: TGTGCCAGTAGTGGAAGCAGGGGGAATGAGCAGTTCTTC. Translating gives CASSGSRGNEQFF.

V gene TRBV27 combines with J gene TRBJ1-3, with a weak D call TRBD1 (5 bases). Germline V CDR1 and CDR2: MNHEY, SMNVEV (reference sequence). The CDR3 sequence is 15 residues long. Trimming stripped 5 bases from V and 0 bases from J, with 11 bases between. The DNA of the CDR3 is TGTGCCAGCAGTAAAGACAGCAACTCTGGAAACACCATATATTTT. Amino acid sequence: CASSKDSNSGNTIYF.

The rearrangement uses TRBV12-5 and TRBJ1-2; D gene ambiguous. Trimming pared 3 bases from V and 8 bases from J, leaving 16 bases between. The CDR3 runs 14 residues. CDR1 and CDR2 from the germline V gene are LGHNT and FRNRAP. CDR3 protein: CASGLEGPLAGYTF. CDR3 nucleotide sequence: TGTGCTAGTGGTTTAGAGGGCCCCTTGGCGGGCTACACCTTC.

Only one count was recorded for this clone. This sequence joins TRBV27 and TRBJ2-2, with TRBD2 identical over 7 bases. The germline gives CDR1 MNHEY, CDR2 SMNVEV (reference sequence). The length of the CDR3 is 19 residues. The J segment lost 3 bases and the V segment lost 4 bases, leaving 17 bases of the junction unmatched. Written as DNA, the CDR3 is TGTGCCAGCAGTTCCTCCGAGGTGGAGCGGGGAACGGACACCGGGGAGCTGTTTTTT. Its translation is CASSSSEVERGTDTGELFF.

The J gene is TRBJ1-5, the V gene TRBV18; D unresolved. This CDR3 is built from 13 residues. Germline CDR1 KGHSH, CDR2 LQKENI. V dropped 2 bases and J dropped 8 bases, with 10 bases sitting between them. The CDR3 DNA is TGTGCCAGCTCACCAGGGCGTGGGGAGCCCCAGCATTTT. As protein: CASSPGRGEPQHF.

The chain links TRBV6-5 to TRBJ1-1; D might be TRBD1 (5 bases). V dropped 7 bases and J dropped 0 bases, with 12 bases sitting between them. This CDR3 comprises 14 residues. Per germline, CDR1 MNHEY and CDR2 SVGAGI. The CDR3 DNA sequence: TGTGCCAGCATCTCCGGGGCCTTGAACACTGAAGCTTTCTTT. This codes for CASISGALNTEAFF.

The chain links TRBV2 to TRBJ2-5, with 10 bases aligning to TRBD1. This CDR3 has 15 amino acids. CDR1 is SNHLY and CDR2 is FYNNEI in the germline V gene. V shed 6 bases, J shed 5 bases, and the junction held 9 bases outside the gene matches. The CDR3 bases are TGTGCCAGCAGACGACAGGGGGCATCGGTTGAGACCCAGTACTTC. Translated: CASRRQGASVETQYF.

The chain uses TRBV27 and TRBJ1-1; D is ambiguous. The CDR3 spans 16 residues. Germline V gene data show CDR1 as MNHEY and CDR2 as SMNVEV (reference sequence). Trimming removed 0 bases at V and 6 bases at J, with 17 bases between. This chain's CDR3 is CASSLSGFGLGAEAFF. The CDR3 coding sequence is TGTGCCAGCAGTTTATCCGGGTTTGGATTAGGCGCTGAAGCTTTCTTT.

The chain links TRBV29-1 to TRBJ1-5; D is perhaps TRBD1 (6 bases). Trimming took off 6 bases at V and 1 base at J, with 7 bases between the two ends. The CDR3 runs to 12 residues. Germline lookup yields CDR1 SQVTM and CDR2 ANQGSEA. Here the CDR3 reads CSVGGSNQPQHF. In nucleotides, the CDR3 is TGCAGCGTAGGGGGAAGCAATCAGCCCCAGCATTTT.

This chain connects TRBV2 to TRBJ2-1; 7 nucleotides agree with TRBD2. In germline, CDR1 is SNHLY, CDR2 FYNNEI. With 7 bases clipped from V and 9 bases from J, the junction kept 12 bases outside the gene matches. CDR3 length: 14 amino acids. In nucleotides, the CDR3 is TGTGCCAGCATCCTCGGGACCCGCGGGGGTGAGCAGTTCTTC. Its protein is CASILGTRGGEQFF.

The chain carries TRBV6-1 and TRBJ1-2; no clear D gene. The V gene lost 3 bases and the J gene lost 5 bases, with 13 bases spanning the gap. In germline, CDR1 is MNHNS, CDR2 SASEGT. The CDR3 runs to 14 residues. CDR3 protein: CASSDIPGPYGYTF. DNA of the CDR3: TGTGCCAGCAGTGATATCCCAGGACCGTATGGCTACACCTTC.

This clone was recorded a few times. V is TRBV9 and J is TRBJ1-3, with 7 bases that match TRBD1. V trimming: 4 bases; J trimming: 5 bases; junction bases outside the gene matches: 18. CDR3 length equals 18 residues. Germline lookup yields CDR1 SGDLS and CDR2 YYNGEE. The CDR3 DNA follows: TGTGCCAGCAGCCTAGGGGGAACAGGGGCCGGTGAACGAAACACCATATATTTT. Translated, it gives CASSLGGTGAGERNTIYF.

This chain links TRBV5-6 with TRBJ1-6; D is perhaps TRBD1 (6 bases). The ends were cut back, 3 bases at V and 6 bases at J, with 16 bases in the middle. The CDR3 extends over 16 amino acids. CDR1 is SGHDT, CDR2 YYEEEE, per germline. In DNA form, the CDR3 reads TGTGCCAGCAGCTATTCCGGGACAAGGGTTAATTCACCCCTCCACTTT. It encodes CASSYSGTRVNSPLHF.

This chain connects TRBV7-6 to TRBJ1-2; no reliable D call. V lost 6 bases, J lost 2 bases, and 13 bases lay in between. Germline V gives CDR1 SGHVS, CDR2 FNYEAQ. CDR3 size: 14 residues. The CDR3 reads CASSFSTSNYGYTF. CDR3 nucleotides: TGTGCCAGCAGTTTTAGCACTTCCAACTATGGCTACACCTTC. The variable domain in full, with the rest retrieved from reference TRBV7-6 and TRBJ1-2, is GAGVSQSPRYKVTKRGQDVALRCDPISGHVSLYWYRQALGQGPEFLTYFNYEAQQDKSGLPNDRFSAERPEGSISTLTIQRTEQRDSAMYRCASSFSTSNYGYTFGSGTRLTVV.

The chain is built from TRBV9 and TRBJ2-3; 8 bases fit TRBD2. V gave up 3 bases and J gave up 2 bases; unmatched junction bases: 8. Germline CDR1 and CDR2: SGDLS and YYNGEE. This CDR3 has 16 residues. The CDR3 region has the DNA TGTGCCAGCAGCGGGGCTAGCGGGCGGCTCACAGATACGCAGTATTTT. Residues: CASSGASGRLTDTQYF.

This clone came up once. V gene TRBV29-1 combines with J gene TRBJ2-1; maybe TRBD2 (6 bases). The V and J ends lost 1 base and 2 bases respectively, with 12 bases between them. The CDR3 consists of 15 residues. Germline CDR1 and CDR2: SQVTM and ANQGSEA. The CDR3 nucleotides are TGCAGCGTTGAAGTTAGGGGAGGTACCTACAATGAGCAGTTCTTC. Its protein is CSVEVRGGTYNEQFF.

The chain is built from TRBV5-1 and TRBJ2-2; D call uncertain. This CDR3 has 15 residues. V lost 1 base to trimming and J lost 0 bases, with 7 bases between them. CDR1 is SGHRS and CDR2 is YFSETQ in the germline V gene. DNA of the CDR3: TGCGCCAGCAGCTTGACGGGTTCGAACACCGGGGAGCTGTTTTTT. As protein: CASSLTGSNTGELFF.

The gene calls are TRBV5-6 and TRBJ1-3; 8 bases are a match to TRBD1. Germline V gene data show CDR1 as SGHDT and CDR2 as YYEEEE. This CDR3 comprises 16 residues. V shed 0 bases, J shed 3 bases, and the junction held 5 bases outside the gene matches. For the CDR3, the DNA is TGTGCCAGCAGCTTGGGCCCGACAGGGGATGGAAACACCATATATTTT. Translated: CASSLGPTGDGNTIYF.